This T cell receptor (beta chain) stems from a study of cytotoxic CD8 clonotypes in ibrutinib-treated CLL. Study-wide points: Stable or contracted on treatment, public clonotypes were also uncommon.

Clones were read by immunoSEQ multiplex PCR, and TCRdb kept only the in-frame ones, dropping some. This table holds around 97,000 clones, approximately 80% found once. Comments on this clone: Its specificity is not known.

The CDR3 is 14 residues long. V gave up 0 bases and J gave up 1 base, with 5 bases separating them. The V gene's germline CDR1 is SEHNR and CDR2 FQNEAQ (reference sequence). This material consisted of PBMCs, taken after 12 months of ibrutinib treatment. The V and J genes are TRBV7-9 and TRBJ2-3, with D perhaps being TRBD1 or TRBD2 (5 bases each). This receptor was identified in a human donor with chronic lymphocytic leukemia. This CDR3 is CASSLAGGTDTQYF. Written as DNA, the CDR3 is TGTGCCAGCAGCTTAGCGGGGGGCACAGATACGCAGTATTTT. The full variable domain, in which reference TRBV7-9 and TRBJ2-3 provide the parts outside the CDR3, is DTGVSQNPRHKITKRGQNVTFRCDPISEHNRLYWYRQTLGQGPEFLTYFQNEAQLEKSRLLSDRFSAERPKGSFSTLEIQRTEQGDSAMYLCASSLAGGTDTQYFGPGTRLTVL.